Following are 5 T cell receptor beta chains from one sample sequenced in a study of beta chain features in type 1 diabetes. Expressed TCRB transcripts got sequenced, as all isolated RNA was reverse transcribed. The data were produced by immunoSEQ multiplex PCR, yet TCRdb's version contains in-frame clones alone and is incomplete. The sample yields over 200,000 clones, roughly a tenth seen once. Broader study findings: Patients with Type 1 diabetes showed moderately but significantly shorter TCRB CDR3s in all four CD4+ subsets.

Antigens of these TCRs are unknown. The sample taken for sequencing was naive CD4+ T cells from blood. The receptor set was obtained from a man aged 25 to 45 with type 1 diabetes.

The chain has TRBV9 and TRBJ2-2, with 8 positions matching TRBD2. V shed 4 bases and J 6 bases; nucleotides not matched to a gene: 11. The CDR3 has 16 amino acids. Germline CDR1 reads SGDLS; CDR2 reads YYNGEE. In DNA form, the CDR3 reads TGTGCCAGCAGCACCATTTCGGGGGGGTCGGCCGGGGAGCTGTTTTTT. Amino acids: CASSTISGGSAGELFF.

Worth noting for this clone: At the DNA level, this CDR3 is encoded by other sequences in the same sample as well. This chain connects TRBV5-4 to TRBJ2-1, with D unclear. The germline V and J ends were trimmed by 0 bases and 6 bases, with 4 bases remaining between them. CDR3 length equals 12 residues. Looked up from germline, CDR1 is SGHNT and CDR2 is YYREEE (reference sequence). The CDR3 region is CASSLDSNEQFF. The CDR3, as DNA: TGTGCCAGCAGCTTGGACAGCAATGAGCAGTTCTTC. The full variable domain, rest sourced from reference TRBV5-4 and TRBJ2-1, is ETGVTQSPTHLIKTRGQQVTLRCSSQSGHNTVSWYQQALGQGPQFIFQYYREEENGRGNFPPRFSGLQFPNYSSELNVNALELDDSALYLCASSLDSNEQFFGPGTRLTVL.

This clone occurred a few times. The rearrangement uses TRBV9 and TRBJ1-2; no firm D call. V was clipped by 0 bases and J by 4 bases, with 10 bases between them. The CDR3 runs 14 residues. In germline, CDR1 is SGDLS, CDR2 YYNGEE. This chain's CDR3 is CASSVAEGGYGYTF. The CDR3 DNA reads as TGTGCCAGCAGCGTAGCGGAGGGTGGCTATGGCTACACCTTC.

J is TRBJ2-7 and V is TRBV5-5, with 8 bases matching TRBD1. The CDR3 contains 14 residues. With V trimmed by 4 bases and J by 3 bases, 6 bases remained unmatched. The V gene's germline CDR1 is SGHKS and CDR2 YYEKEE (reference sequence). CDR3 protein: CASSLWDRLYEQYF. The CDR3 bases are TGTGCCAGCAGCCTATGGGACAGGCTCTACGAGCAGTACTTC.

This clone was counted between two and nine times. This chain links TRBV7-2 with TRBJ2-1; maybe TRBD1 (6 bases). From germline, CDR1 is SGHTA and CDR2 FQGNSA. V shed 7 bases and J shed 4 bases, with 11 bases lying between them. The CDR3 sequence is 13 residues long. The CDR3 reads CASTRTAYNEQFF. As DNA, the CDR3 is TGTGCCAGCACCCGGACAGCTTACAATGAGCAGTTCTTC.